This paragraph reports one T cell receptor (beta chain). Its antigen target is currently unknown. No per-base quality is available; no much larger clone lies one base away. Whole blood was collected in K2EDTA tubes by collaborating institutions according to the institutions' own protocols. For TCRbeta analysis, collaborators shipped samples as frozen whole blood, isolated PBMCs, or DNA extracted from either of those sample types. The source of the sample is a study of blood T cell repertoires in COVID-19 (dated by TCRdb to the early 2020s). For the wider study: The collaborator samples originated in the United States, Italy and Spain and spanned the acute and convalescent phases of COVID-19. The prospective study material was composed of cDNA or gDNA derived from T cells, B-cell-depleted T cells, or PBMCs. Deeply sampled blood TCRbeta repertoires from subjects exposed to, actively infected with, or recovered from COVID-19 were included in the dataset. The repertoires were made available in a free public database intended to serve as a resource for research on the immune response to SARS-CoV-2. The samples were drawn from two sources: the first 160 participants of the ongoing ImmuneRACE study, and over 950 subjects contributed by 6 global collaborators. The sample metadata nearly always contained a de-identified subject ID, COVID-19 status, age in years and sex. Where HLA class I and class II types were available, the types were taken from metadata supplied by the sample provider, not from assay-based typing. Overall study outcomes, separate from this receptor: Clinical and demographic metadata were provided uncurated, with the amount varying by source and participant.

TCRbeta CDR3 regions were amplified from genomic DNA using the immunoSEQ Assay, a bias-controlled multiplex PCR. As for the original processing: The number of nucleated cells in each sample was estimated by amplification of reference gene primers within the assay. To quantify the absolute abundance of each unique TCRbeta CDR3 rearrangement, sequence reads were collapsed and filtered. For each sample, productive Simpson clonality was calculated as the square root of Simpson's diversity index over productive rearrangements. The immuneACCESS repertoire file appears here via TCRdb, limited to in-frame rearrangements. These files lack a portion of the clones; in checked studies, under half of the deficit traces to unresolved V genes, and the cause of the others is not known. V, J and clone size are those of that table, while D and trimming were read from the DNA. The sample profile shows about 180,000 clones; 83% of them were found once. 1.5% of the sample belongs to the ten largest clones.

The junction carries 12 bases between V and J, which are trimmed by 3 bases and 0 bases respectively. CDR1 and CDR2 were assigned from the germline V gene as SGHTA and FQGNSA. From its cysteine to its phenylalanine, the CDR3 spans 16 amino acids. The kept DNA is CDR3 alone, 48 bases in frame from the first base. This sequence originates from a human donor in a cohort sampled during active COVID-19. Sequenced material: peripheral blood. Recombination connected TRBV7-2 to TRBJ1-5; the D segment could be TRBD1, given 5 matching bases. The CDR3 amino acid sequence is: CASSLEGRISNQPQHF. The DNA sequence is TGTGCCAGCAGCTTGGAGGGGCGGATTAGCAATCAGCCCCAGCATTTT. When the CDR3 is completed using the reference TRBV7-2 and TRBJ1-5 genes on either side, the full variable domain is GAGVSQSPSNKVTEKGKDVELRCDPISGHTALYWYRQSLGQGLEFLIYFQGNSAPDKSGLPSDRFSAERTGGSVSTLTIQRTQQEDSAVYLCASSLEGRISNQPQHFGDGTRLSIL.